This T cell receptor (beta chain) was found in a study of blood T cell repertoires in COVID-19. About the study: The origin of the acute and convalescent COVID-19 samples was the United States, Italy and Spain. Sources were T cells, B-cell-depleted T cells, or PBMCs; the material itself was cDNA or gDNA.

V was trimmed by 3 bases and J by 5 bases, leaving 10 bases between them. This CDR3 is built from 13 residues. The germline gives CDR1 LNHDA, CDR2 SQIVND (reference sequence). Sequencing was performed with immunoSEQ multiplex PCR; in TCRdb, only in-frame clones are kept and a portion is missing. Of 300,000 to 450,000 clones in the sample, less than 85% are singletons; the top ten hold roughly 3.7%. The sequenced material came from peripheral blood. The TCR was taken from a woman aged 18 to 35 with acute or convalescent COVID-19. J is TRBJ1-1 and V is TRBV19; D gene unclear. This CDR3 is CASSIPAGTEAFF. As DNA, the CDR3 is TGTGCCAGTAGTATCCCCGCCGGTACTGAAGCTTTCTTT.